Below are 32 T cell receptor beta chains sequenced from a single sample in a study of CD8+ T cells in alopecia areata. Described treatment: oral pan-JAK inhibitor, 5-10 mg twice daily. After isolation, RNA underwent reverse transcription to generate cDNA as the sequencing template. Generated by immunoSEQ multiplex PCR, the TCRdb table keeps only in-frame clones and is missing some. The table includes fewer than 250,000 clones, more than 55% detected once. The sample in question was CD4+ T cells sorted from blood, obtained at week 4, from a patient treated with tofacitinib. These receptor sequences come from a human donor with alopecia areata.

J is TRBJ2-7 and V is TRBV25-1; D uncertain. V was trimmed by 5 bases and J by 3 bases, leaving 14 bases between them. The germline V gene has CDR1 MGHDK and CDR2 SYGVNS. CDR3 length: 14 residues. CDR3 in amino acids: CASSLPGPIYEQYF. As DNA, the CDR3 is TGTGCCAGCAGTCTCCCAGGCCCTATCTACGAGCAGTACTTC.

The V gene is TRBV30, the J gene TRBJ1-3, with D unresolved. Trimming removed 2 bases from V and 7 bases from J, with 12 bases in between. Germline CDR1 reads GTSNPN; CDR2 reads SVGIG (reference sequence). The CDR3 is made up of 13 amino acids. As DNA, the CDR3 is TGTGCCTGGAGTCCGGCCCCGGGGAACACCATATATTTT. Translated, it gives CAWSPAPGNTIYF.

This clone was detected a few times. The chain has TRBV7-9 and TRBJ2-1; D call uncertain. The CDR3 runs 15 residues. Trimming removed 5 bases from V and 6 bases from J, with 17 bases in between. Germline CDR1 is SEHNR and CDR2 is FQNEAQ (reference sequence). The CDR3 sequence: CASSQPLITLNEQFF. The CDR3 region has the DNA TGTGCCAGCAGCCAACCACTAATTACTCTCAATGAGCAGTTCTTC.

This chain joins TRBV7-2 and TRBJ2-4, with D possibly matching TRBD1 (6 bases). Germline V gene sequence: CDR1 SGHTA, CDR2 FQGNSA. Trimming pared 2 bases from V and 7 bases from J, leaving 12 bases between. CDR3 length: 14 residues. DNA for the CDR3: TGTGCCAGCAGCTTAAACAGGGCGGCGAACATTCAGTACTTC. Amino acid sequence: CASSLNRAANIQYF.

The rearrangement joins TRBV9 to TRBJ2-7; D unclear. Trimming removed 0 bases from V and 6 bases from J, with 16 bases in between. The CDR3 totals 15 residues. CDR1 and CDR2 (germline): SGDLS, YYNGEE. The CDR3 region has the DNA TGTGCCAGCAGCGTAGATCTTAGTTTTTCGGTCGAGCAGTACTTC. Residues: CASSVDLSFSVEQYF.

The gene calls are TRBV7-2 and TRBJ2-3; D is possibly TRBD1 (5 bases). Trimming took off 1 base at V and 6 bases at J, with 11 bases between the two ends. Germline values: CDR1 SGHTA, CDR2 FQGNSA. The CDR3 is 14 amino acids. This CDR3 reads CASSLVGAGDTQYF. The CDR3 DNA reads as TGTGCCAGCAGCTTAGTAGGCGCAGGGGATACGCAGTATTTT. The variable domain in full, completed from reference TRBV7-2 and TRBJ2-3, reads GAGVSQSPSNKVTEKGKDVELRCDPISGHTALYWYRQSLGQGLEFLIYFQGNSAPDKSGLPSDRFSAERTGGSVSTLTIQRTQQEDSAVYLCASSLVGAGDTQYFGPGTRLTVL.

This clone appeared a few times. The V gene is TRBV7-2, the J gene TRBJ2-5; TRBD2 matches 10 bases. The J segment lost 6 bases and the V segment lost 5 bases, leaving 9 bases of the junction unmatched. Germline CDR1 and CDR2: SGHTA and FQGNSA. The CDR3 is 15 residues long. CDR3: CASSETSGMLKTQYF. In DNA form, the CDR3 reads TGTGCCAGCAGCGAAACTAGCGGGATGTTGAAGACCCAGTACTTC.

The CDR3 here is CASSVLRDSYEQYF. The CDR3 DNA sequence: TGTGCCAGCAGTGTTTTACGGGATTCCTACGAGCAGTACTTC. V is TRBV2 and J is TRBJ2-7; tentatively, D is TRBD2 (5 bases). There are 14 residues in the CDR3. Between the trimmed V and J ends, which lost 4 bases and 1 base, there was a span of 11 bases. Germline CDR1 SNHLY, CDR2 FYNNEI.

This chain joins TRBV7-2 and TRBJ1-4; D not certain. The CDR3 length is 15 residues. The V end was cut by 1 base, the J end by 12 bases, with 18 bases between. Germline V lookup: CDR1 SGHTA, CDR2 FQGNSA. The CDR3 is CASSLVHPPATELFF. As DNA, the CDR3 is TGTGCCAGCAGCTTAGTCCACCCCCCCGCCACGGAACTGTTTTTT.

The CDR3 DNA is TGCAGCGTTGCGGACAGGACGAACACTGAAGCTTTCTTT. Protein: CSVADRTNTEAFF. The V gene is TRBV29-1, the J gene TRBJ1-1; TRBD1 aligns across 7 bases. J gave up 1 base and V 4 bases, and 3 bases lay outside the gene matches. The CDR3 sequence is 13 residues long. In germline, CDR1 is SQVTM, CDR2 ANQGSEA. Full variable domain (remainder filled in from reference TRBV29-1 and TRBJ1-1): SAVISQKPSRDICQRGTSLTIQCQVDSQVTMMFWYRQQPGQSLTLIATANQGSEATYESGFVIDKFPISRPNLTFSTLTVSNMSPEDSSIYLCSVADRTNTEAFFGQGTRLTVV.

This chain links TRBV2 with TRBJ1-4; D not certain. The CDR3 is made up of 12 amino acids. The germline CDR1 and CDR2 sequences are SNHLY and FYNNEI. V was pared by 6 bases and J by 8 bases, with 10 bases between. In DNA form, the CDR3 reads TGTGCCAGCAGCCCCGTGGGGGAAAAACTGTTTTTT. Protein: CASSPVGEKLFF.

This clone was recorded at least ten times. The chain joins TRBV5-4 to TRBJ2-3; 11 bases map to TRBD2. The V segment lost 0 bases and the J segment 3 bases; nucleotides outside the gene matches: 3. Germline CDR1 reads SGHNT; CDR2 reads YYREEE (reference sequence). The CDR3 loop spans 16 amino acids. CDR3 in DNA: TGTGCCAGCAGCTTGGTAGCGGGAGGGCTTACAGATACGCAGTATTTT. Translated, it gives CASSLVAGGLTDTQYF. The variable domain in full, with the rest retrieved from reference TRBV5-4 and TRBJ2-3, is ETGVTQSPTHLIKTRGQQVTLRCSSQSGHNTVSWYQQALGQGPQFIFQYYREEENGRGNFPPRFSGLQFPNYSSELNVNALELDDSALYLCASSLVAGGLTDTQYFGPGTRLTVL.

This chain links TRBV4-1 with TRBJ2-1, with 7 bases fitting TRBD2. CDR1 is MGHRA, CDR2 YSYEKL, per germline. V lost 7 bases, J lost 10 bases, and 10 bases stayed unmatched. This CDR3 has 13 residues. CDR3: CASMPRTSQEQFF. The CDR3 DNA follows: TGCGCCAGCATGCCAAGGACTAGTCAAGAGCAGTTCTTC.

The V and J genes are TRBV27 and TRBJ2-6, with D possibly being TRBD1 or TRBD2 (5 bases each). This CDR3 has 17 amino acids. CDR1 and CDR2 (germline): MNHEY, SMNVEV (reference sequence). V was cut by 4 bases and J by 4 bases, with 17 bases left in between. The CDR3 DNA sequence: TGTGCCAGCAGTTCCCTAGGGTCCGGGACCGGGGCCAACGTCCTGACTTTC. Residues: CASSSLGSGTGANVLTF.

A few counts support this clone. The gene calls are TRBV7-3 and TRBJ2-2; tentatively, D is TRBD2 (5 bases). CDR1 SGHTA and CDR2 FQGTGA come from the germline V gene. Trimming shortened V by 2 bases and J by 2 bases, and 12 bases separated the two germline ends. CDR3 length: 16 amino acids. The CDR3 DNA reads as TGTGCCAGCAGCTTAGTTCCTAGCACCAACACCGGGGAGCTGTTTTTT. Translating gives CASSLVPSTNTGELFF.

This clone was detected a few times. The chain is built from TRBV6-1 and TRBJ1-3; maybe TRBD1 (5 bases). Germline V gene data show CDR1 as MNHNS and CDR2 as SASEGT. V was trimmed by 8 bases and J by 0 bases, leaving 11 bases between them. The CDR3 totals 14 residues. The CDR3 nucleotides read TGTGCCAGCGGGCAGACAGTCTCTGGAAACACCATATATTTT. Amino acids: CASGQTVSGNTIYF.

The CDR3 sequence: CASSKMITGELFF. CDR3 DNA: TGTGCCAGCAGCAAGATGATCACCGGGGAGCTGTTTTTT. The V call is TRBV5-6, the J call TRBJ2-2; no clear D. The CDR3 sequence is 13 residues long. Germline CDR1 SGHDT, CDR2 YYEEEE. V was clipped by 4 bases and J by 4 bases, with 8 bases between them.

V is TRBV5-1 and J is TRBJ2-3; D is unclear. V lost 0 bases, J lost 3 bases, and 11 bases lay in between. This CDR3 comprises 15 residues. Germline CDR1 is SGHRS and CDR2 is YFSETQ. CDR3 amino acids: CASSLVRAVTDTQYF. The CDR3 DNA is TGCGCCAGCAGCTTGGTAAGGGCGGTGACAGATACGCAGTATTTT.

The gene calls are TRBV29-1 and TRBJ2-5; tentatively, D is TRBD1 or TRBD2 (5 bases each). The CDR3 is 12 residues long. The germline V gene encodes CDR1 SQVTM and CDR2 ANQGSEA. The V gene lost 7 bases and the J gene lost 4 bases, with 13 bases spanning the gap. The CDR3 sequence is CSGGQGSETQYF. CDR3 coding DNA: TGCAGCGGAGGGCAGGGCTCAGAGACCCAGTACTTC.

The CDR3 sequence is CAISERDRNYGYTF. CDR3 in DNA: TGTGCCATCAGTGAGAGGGACAGGAACTATGGCTACACCTTC. This rearrangement joins TRBV10-3 to TRBJ1-2, with 8 bases identical to TRBD1. Looked up from germline, CDR1 is ENHRY and CDR2 is SYGVKD. The CDR3 extends over 14 amino acids. J lost 2 bases, V lost 2 bases, and 1 base had no gene match.

V usage is TRBV25-1 and J usage is TRBJ2-3, with TRBD1 matching over 10 bases. Per the germline V gene, CDR1 is MGHDK and CDR2 is SYGVNS. This CDR3 has 18 residues. Germline trimming cut 4 bases from V and 6 bases from J; bases unmatched to any gene: 16. The CDR3 reads CASSGYPIPGQGMDTQYF. Written as DNA, the CDR3 is TGTGCCAGCAGTGGATACCCTATACCGGGACAGGGGATGGATACGCAGTATTTT.

The DNA for the CDR3 is TGCAGTGCTATGTGGTTCTATGGCTACACCTTC. It specifies CSAMWFYGYTF. The chain recombines TRBV20-1 with TRBJ1-2; D is undetermined. Deletions cut 4 bases from V and 4 bases from J, with 7 bases between. The length of the CDR3 is 11 residues. From germline, CDR1 is DFQATT and CDR2 SNEGSKA (reference sequence).

This clone was counted only a few times. The chain has TRBV29-1 and TRBJ1-1; D unclear. Germline assignment: CDR1 SQVTM and CDR2 ANQGSEA. The CDR3 spans 13 residues. The V gene lost 2 bases and the J gene lost 0 bases, with 7 bases spanning the gap. The CDR3 here is CSVESYVNTEAFF. The DNA of the CDR3 is TGCAGCGTTGAATCCTATGTGAACACTGAAGCTTTCTTT.

In its sample, this clone was seen many times. The chain carries TRBV18 and TRBJ1-2; D gene uncertain. Trimming took 2 bases from V and 8 from J, leaving 9 bases between them. Germline lookup yields CDR1 KGHSH and CDR2 LQKENI. This CDR3 comprises 12 residues. The chain's CDR3 is CASSPGSEGYTF. Here the CDR3 DNA reads TGTGCCAGCTCACCAGGGTCGGAAGGCTACACCTTC.

The rearrangement links TRBV29-1 to TRBJ2-2; D is ambiguous. This CDR3 has 13 amino acids. Germline V gives CDR1 SQVTM, CDR2 ANQGSEA. Trimming took 1 base from V and 1 from J, leaving 4 bases between them. Here the CDR3 reads CSVEVVNTGELFF. The CDR3 coding sequence is TGCAGCGTTGAAGTCGTGAACACCGGGGAGCTGTTTTTT.

The chain joins TRBV7-2 to TRBJ2-1, with 7 bases lining up with TRBD2. This CDR3 spans 13 amino acids. The V gene's germline CDR1 is SGHTA and CDR2 FQGNSA. V trimming: 7 bases; J trimming: 12 bases; junction bases outside the gene matches: 12. The CDR3 DNA reads TGTGCCAGCACCTTCGAGGGAGGGATAGGGCAGTTCTTC. It yields the protein CASTFEGGIGQFF. Based on the CDR3 plus reference TRBV7-2 and TRBJ2-1, the full variable domain is GAGVSQSPSNKVTEKGKDVELRCDPISGHTALYWYRQSLGQGLEFLIYFQGNSAPDKSGLPSDRFSAERTGGSVSTLTIQRTQQEDSAVYLCASTFEGGIGQFFGPGTRLTVL.

The rearrangement uses TRBV5-1 and TRBJ1-2; D is ambiguous. Trimming left V 3 bases short and J 5 bases short, with 8 bases between. This CDR3 is 12 amino acids long. Germline CDR1 SGHRS, CDR2 YFSETQ. CDR3 residues: CASSSERYGYTF. CDR3 DNA: TGCGCCAGCAGCTCGGAAAGATATGGCTACACCTTC.

The chain employs TRBV2 and TRBJ2-7, with a tentative D call TRBD2 (6 bases). This CDR3 has 15 residues. V shed 7 bases and J shed 7 bases, with 23 bases lying between them. CDR1 and CDR2 from the germline V gene are SNHLY and FYNNEI. The CDR3 reads CASKIGSGSTREQYF. In DNA form, the CDR3 reads TGTGCCAGCAAAATCGGGTCCGGGAGTACGAGGGAGCAGTACTTC.

This clone was counted a few times. Here the CDR3 reads CASSSYETGNYGYTF. CDR3 in DNA: TGCGCCAGCAGCTCCTATGAGACAGGGAATTATGGCTACACCTTC. The chain carries TRBV5-1 and TRBJ1-2; TRBD1 agrees at 7 bases. V shed 3 bases and J 5 bases; nucleotides not matched to a gene: 10. Germline values: CDR1 SGHRS, CDR2 YFSETQ. The CDR3 is made up of 15 amino acids.

The rearrangement uses TRBV18 and TRBJ2-3; D unclear. This CDR3 is 13 amino acids long. Deletions cut 2 bases from V and 0 bases from J, with 3 bases between. The germline gives CDR1 KGHSH, CDR2 LQKENI. Here the CDR3 DNA reads TGTGCCAGCTCACCAGTCAGCACAGATACGCAGTATTTT. Translation gives CASSPVSTDTQYF.

The sample holds one count of this clone. The chain employs TRBV10-3 and TRBJ1-1; no clear D. The CDR3 is made up of 12 amino acids. Trimming took 8 bases from V and 1 from J, leaving 8 bases between them. CDR1 is ENHRY, CDR2 SYGVKD, per germline. CDR3 DNA: TGTGCCATCGGGTGGGAGAACACTGAAGCTTTCTTT. Its protein product is CAIGWENTEAFF.

The chain recombines TRBV29-1 with TRBJ2-3; possibly TRBD2 for D (6 bases). The V gene lost 8 bases and the J gene lost 6 bases, with 15 bases spanning the gap. The CDR3 has 12 residues. The germline V gene has CDR1 SQVTM and CDR2 ANQGSEA. The CDR3 loop is CSLLRGGDTQYF. The CDR3 DNA is TGCAGCCTGCTGCGGGGTGGGGATACGCAGTATTTT.